This T cell receptor beta chain was sequenced for a study of blood T cell repertoires in COVID-19. Study overall: From T cells, B-cell-depleted T cells, or PBMCs came the material, which was cDNA or gDNA.

J gave up 9 bases and V 5 bases, and 5 bases lay outside the gene matches. This CDR3 region has 12 residues. Germline lookup yields CDR1 SEHNR and CDR2 FQNEAQ (reference sequence). Libraries were prepared by immunoSEQ multiplex PCR; TCRdb keeps only in-frame clonotypes and omits some of them. The sample yields a few hundred thousand clones, roughly 80% seen once. V and J are TRBV7-9 and TRBJ1-2; 8 bases line up with TRBD1. The clonotype originates from a man between 60 and 75 years old with acute or convalescent COVID-19. Sequencing was performed on peripheral blood. CDR3 sequence: CASSTGQARYTF. CDR3 DNA: TGTGCCAGCAGCACGGGACAGGCCCGCTACACCTTC. The full variable domain, with the rest looked up from reference TRBV7-9 and TRBJ1-2, is DTGVSQNPRHKITKRGQNVTFRCDPISEHNRLYWYRQTLGQGPEFLTYFQNEAQLEKSRLLSDRFSAERPKGSFSTLEIQRTEQGDSAMYLCASSTGQARYTFGSGTRLTVV.